Below, 29 T cell receptor beta chains from the same sample are listed, as sequenced in a study of cytomegalovirus exposure and HLA in healthy donors. The PCR was carried out with 60 Vbeta primers and 13 Jbeta primers. The method was immunoSEQ multiplex PCR; TCRdb's version includes in-frame clones alone and lacks a portion of them. The repertoire holds some 120,000 clones, with 80% as singletons. Sequences were obtained from PBMCs. The receptors were gathered from a man in his forties in good health and CMV-seronegative.

The rearrangement links TRBV2 to TRBJ2-7, with 9 bases identical to TRBD1. J gave up 6 bases and V 4 bases, and 7 bases lay outside the gene matches. Germline CDR1 SNHLY, CDR2 FYNNEI. The CDR3 runs to 14 residues. The CDR3 sequence: CASSVLGQGLEQYF. The CDR3, as DNA: TGTGCCAGCAGTGTCTTGGGACAGGGCCTCGAGCAGTACTTC.

This clone occurred a few times. This sequence joins TRBV19 and TRBJ1-5; unclear D gene. The CDR3 covers 13 residues. Germline loops: CDR1 LNHDA, CDR2 SQIVND (reference sequence). Trimming took 5 bases from V and 3 from J, leaving 8 bases between them. The CDR3 region has the DNA TGTGCCAGTAGTGTAACTTCCAATCAGCCCCAGCATTTT. Amino acids: CASSVTSNQPQHF.

This clone was found once. The chain's CDR3 is CASSPQALAVTDTQYF. CDR3 sequence (DNA): TGTGCCAGCAGTCCCCAGGCACTAGCGGTCACAGATACGCAGTATTTT. The gene calls are TRBV27 and TRBJ2-3; 8 nucleotides align to TRBD2. After removal of 5 bases from V and 2 bases from J, the junction contained 9 bases not matched to a gene. This CDR3 is 16 amino acids long. Germline CDR1 reads MNHEY; CDR2 reads SMNVEV (reference sequence).

The genes are TRBV28 and TRBJ1-1; D gene unclear. Germline lookup yields CDR1 MDHEN and CDR2 SYDVKM. The V end lost 6 bases, the J end lost 0 bases, and 8 bases lay between the germline ends. The CDR3 runs 13 residues. The CDR3 here is CASRPTVNTEAFF. In DNA form, the CDR3 reads TGTGCCAGCAGGCCAACAGTGAACACTGAAGCTTTCTTT.

This clone has only one observation. The chain recombines TRBV7-9 with TRBJ2-7, with a tentative D call TRBD1 (5 bases). V shed 3 bases and J shed 3 bases, with 12 bases lying between them. Germline V gene lookup returns CDR1 SEHNR and CDR2 FQNEAQ (reference sequence). This CDR3 has 14 residues. CDR3 DNA: TGTGCCAGCAGCTTCGGGCAGGGTCTCTACGAGCAGTACTTC. Translating gives CASSFGQGLYEQYF.

The chain recombines TRBV6-1 with TRBJ1-1; D is possibly TRBD1 (6 bases). This CDR3 has 12 residues. Trimming pared 6 bases from V and 7 bases from J, leaving 12 bases between. Per germline, CDR1 MNHNS and CDR2 SASEGT. CDR3 DNA sequence: TGTGCCAGCAGGAGGGGGGAGGGTGAAGCTTTCTTT. Amino acid sequence: CASRRGEGEAFF.

This clone was found a few times. The gene calls are TRBV2 and TRBJ1-5; D possibly corresponds to TRBD1 (5 bases). The CDR3 length is 13 residues. Germline V CDR1 and CDR2: SNHLY, FYNNEI. V was clipped by 4 bases and J by 1 base, with 5 bases between them. CDR3 in DNA: TGTGCCAGCAGTGGGGGCAGCAATCAGCCCCAGCATTTT. Amino acid sequence: CASSGGSNQPQHF.

This chain links TRBV27 with TRBJ1-1, with 7 bases that match TRBD1. The germline V gene encodes CDR1 MNHEY and CDR2 SMNVEV (reference sequence). Trimming removed 8 bases from V and 5 bases from J; junction bases left unmatched: 8. The CDR3 sequence is 13 residues long. The CDR3 reads CASGRRGRTEAFF. In nucleotides, the CDR3 is TGTGCCAGCGGTAGGAGGGGGCGGACTGAAGCTTTCTTT.

The V gene is TRBV7-8, the J gene TRBJ1-2; D not certain. V lost 5 bases, J lost 8 bases, and 15 bases lay in between. CDR3 length: 13 amino acids. CDR1 is SGHVS, CDR2 FQNEAQ, per germline. The CDR3 DNA is TGTGCCAGCAGCCCCCCGTTAGTGTCAGGCTACACCTTC. Translation: CASSPPLVSGYTF.

The CDR3 is CASSELGSRVTFF. CDR3 bases: TGTGCCAGCAGTGAGCTGGGTTCCAGGGTAACTTTCTTT. The chain combines TRBV6-1 with TRBJ1-1; a weak D match, TRBD1 (5 bases). The V gene lost 3 bases and the J gene lost 12 bases, with 17 bases spanning the gap. Looked up from germline, CDR1 is MNHNS and CDR2 is SASEGT. The CDR3 consists of 13 residues.

The V gene is TRBV5-1, the J gene TRBJ1-1, with TRBD1 matching 8 bases. The CDR3 loop spans 17 amino acids. CDR1 SGHRS and CDR2 YFSETQ come from the germline V gene. The ends lost 3 bases at V and 0 bases at J; junction bases unmatched: 10. CDR3 bases: TGCGCCAGCAGCTCTTCCGGGACAGGAAGTATGAACACTGAAGCTTTCTTT. Amino acids: CASSSSGTGSMNTEAFF.

The chain has TRBV7-9 and TRBJ1-1; D possibly corresponds to TRBD1 (5 bases). There are 15 residues in the CDR3. Germline V CDR1 and CDR2: SEHNR, FQNEAQ (reference sequence). V was clipped by 5 bases and J by 1 base, with 14 bases between them. As DNA, the CDR3 is TGTGCCAGCAGCACACAGGTTGGGGAGAACACTGAAGCTTTCTTT. Protein sequence: CASSTQVGENTEAFF.

This chain uses TRBV29-1 with TRBJ1-5; 11 bases line up with TRBD1. V lost 4 bases to trimming and J lost 4 bases; unmatched junction nucleotides: 6. The CDR3 loop spans 15 amino acids. CDR1 and CDR2 from the germline V gene are SQVTM and ANQGSEA. DNA of the CDR3: TGCAGCGTTGTAAACGGGGACAGGGGGAATCAGCCCCAGCATTTT. Its protein is CSVVNGDRGNQPQHF. The full variable domain, with the rest looked up from reference TRBV29-1 and TRBJ1-5, is SAVISQKPSRDICQRGTSLTIQCQVDSQVTMMFWYRQQPGQSLTLIATANQGSEATYESGFVIDKFPISRPNLTFSTLTVSNMSPEDSSIYLCSVVNGDRGNQPQHFGDGTRLSIL.

The rearrangement uses TRBV2 and TRBJ2-3; D is uncertain. Trimming took off 3 bases at V and 2 bases at J, with 9 bases between the two ends. Germline loops: CDR1 SNHLY, CDR2 FYNNEI. The CDR3 is made up of 14 amino acids. The CDR3 sequence is CASSELVFTDTQYF. The DNA of the CDR3 is TGTGCCAGCAGTGAGCTAGTCTTCACAGATACGCAGTATTTT.

In this sample, this clone turned up a few times. This chain links TRBV5-4 with TRBJ2-5; 8 bases are shared with TRBD1. CDR3 length: 14 amino acids. Germline V gene data show CDR1 as SGHNT and CDR2 as YYREEE (reference sequence). The ends lost 4 bases at V and 4 bases at J; junction bases unmatched: 6. This CDR3 reads CASSPDRGRETQYF. The DNA for the CDR3 is TGTGCCAGCAGCCCCGACAGGGGAAGAGAGACCCAGTACTTC. Looking up the rest from reference TRBV5-4 and TRBJ2-5 gives the full variable domain: ETGVTQSPTHLIKTRGQQVTLRCSSQSGHNTVSWYQQALGQGPQFIFQYYREEENGRGNFPPRFSGLQFPNYSSELNVNALELDDSALYLCASSPDRGRETQYFGPGTRLLVL.

CDR3: CASSPDRVMGDQPQHF. The CDR3 DNA is TGCGCCAGCAGCCCGGACAGGGTGATGGGAGATCAGCCCCAGCATTTT. The chain has TRBV5-1 and TRBJ1-5; TRBD1 agrees at 8 bases. The CDR3 has 16 amino acids. Germline assignment: CDR1 SGHRS and CDR2 YFSETQ. After removal of 4 bases from V and 5 bases from J, the junction contained 11 bases not matched to a gene.

This rearrangement joins TRBV5-1 to TRBJ2-5, with TRBD1 matching over 8 bases. The ends lost 3 bases at V and 5 bases at J; junction bases unmatched: 6. Germline V CDR1 and CDR2: SGHRS, YFSETQ. This CDR3 comprises 14 residues. CDR3 region: CASSYGQGSETQYF. CDR3 DNA sequence: TGCGCCAGCAGCTACGGACAGGGTTCGGAGACCCAGTACTTC.

CDR3 nucleotide sequence: TGTGCCAGTAGTATAGACGTACTATCCCAGCCGGGAGGCTACACCTTC. It encodes CASSIDVLSQPGGYTF. The chain employs TRBV19 and TRBJ1-2, with D unresolved. The CDR3 is made up of 16 amino acids. Trimming removed 0 bases from V and 8 bases from J, with 19 bases in between. Germline lookup yields CDR1 LNHDA and CDR2 SQIVND (reference sequence).

The chain employs TRBV7-9 and TRBJ2-1; the D gene is possibly TRBD1 (5 bases). The CDR3 has 12 residues. Trimming took off 5 bases at V and 9 bases at J, with 11 bases between the two ends. Germline assignment: CDR1 SEHNR and CDR2 FQNEAQ (reference sequence). CDR3 region: CASSTKGIEQFF. The DNA for the CDR3 is TGTGCCAGCAGCACAAAGGGGATTGAGCAGTTCTTC.

This clone was observed a few times. This chain links TRBV10-3 with TRBJ2-7; 8 bases are shared with TRBD2. In germline, CDR1 is ENHRY, CDR2 SYGVKD. V lost 7 bases and J lost 6; bases outside the gene matches: 8. The CDR3 contains 13 residues. The CDR3 DNA follows: TGTGCCATCACTCCGGGACTAGGAGGCGAGCAGTACTTC. It specifies CAITPGLGGEQYF.

This clone appeared a few times. The J gene is TRBJ1-5, the V gene TRBV5-1; possibly TRBD1 for D (5 bases). V lost 8 bases and J 1 base, leaving 13 bases between the germline ends. CDR1 and CDR2 (germline): SGHRS, YFSETQ. The CDR3 runs to 14 residues. The CDR3 sequence is CARGGEVSNQPQHF. The CDR3, as DNA: TGCGCCAGGGGGGGGGAGGTGAGCAATCAGCCCCAGCATTTT. The full variable domain, rest sourced from reference TRBV5-1 and TRBJ1-5, is KAGVTQTPRYLIKTRGQQVTLSCSPISGHRSVSWYQQTPGQGLQFLFEYFSETQRNKGNFPGRFSGRQFSNSRSEMNVSTLELGDSALYLCARGGEVSNQPQHFGDGTRLSIL.

The rearrangement uses TRBV6-6 and TRBJ1-1, with a possible D match to TRBD1 (5 bases). From germline, CDR1 is MNHNY and CDR2 SVGAGI (reference sequence). The CDR3 totals 16 residues. V shed 2 bases and J shed 1 base, with 14 bases lying between them. CDR3 amino acids: CASSYAQGVENTEAFF. CDR3 nucleotides: TGTGCCAGCAGTTACGCCCAGGGCGTAGAGAACACTGAAGCTTTCTTT.

The V call is TRBV6-1, the J call TRBJ2-1, with TRBD1 matching 9 bases. This CDR3 spans 15 amino acids. V was clipped by 5 bases and J by 5 bases; unmatched bases: 7. Germline V lookup: CDR1 MNHNS, CDR2 SASEGT. This CDR3 is CASSPGTGMNNEQFF. The CDR3 DNA is TGTGCCAGCAGTCCCGGGACAGGGATGAACAATGAGCAGTTCTTC.

This sequence joins TRBV5-4 and TRBJ2-4, with D possibly matching TRBD1 (6 bases). V lost 0 bases and J 3 bases, leaving 7 bases between the germline ends. This CDR3 contains 14 residues. In germline, CDR1 is SGHNT, CDR2 YYREEE (reference sequence). The DNA of the CDR3 is TGTGCCAGCAGCTTGGGAGGGGGCAAAAACATTCAGTACTTC. Translating it yields CASSLGGGKNIQYF.

This clone has only a few counts. The V and J genes are TRBV27 and TRBJ2-1; D is perhaps TRBD1 (6 bases). The CDR3 contains 14 residues. The V gene's germline CDR1 is MNHEY and CDR2 SMNVEV (reference sequence). V was pared by 4 bases and J by 6 bases, with 13 bases between. In nucleotides, the CDR3 is TGTGCCAGCAGTTCCTCCCGACAGGTCAATGAGCAGTTCTTC. Its translation is CASSSSRQVNEQFF.

The rearrangement links TRBV7-8 to TRBJ1-6; 8 positions agree with TRBD1. After removal of 7 bases from V and 11 bases from J, the junction contained 16 bases not matched to a gene. Germline V gene sequence: CDR1 SGHVS, CDR2 FQNEAQ. The CDR3 is made up of 16 amino acids. CDR3 DNA sequence: TGTGCCAGCACCCAACTTCAGGGGGCCCTATACGCACCCCTCCACTTT. As protein: CASTQLQGALYAPLHF.

This chain connects TRBV30 to TRBJ2-1; TRBD2 aligns across 8 bases. CDR1 and CDR2 from the germline V gene are GTSNPN and SVGIG (reference sequence). The trim removed 0 bases at V and 8 bases at J, leaving 6 bases unmatched. This CDR3 spans 14 amino acids. Here the CDR3 DNA reads TGTGCCTGGAGTGTACGTCGGGGGGGGTATGAGCAGTTCTTC. This gives the protein CAWSVRRGGYEQFF.

The J gene is TRBJ2-3, the V gene TRBV28, with a tentative D call TRBD2 (5 bases). Looked up from germline, CDR1 is MDHEN and CDR2 is SYDVKM. The CDR3 is 14 residues long. Trimming stripped 3 bases from V and 4 bases from J, with 11 bases between. In DNA, the CDR3 is TGTGCCAGCAGTTTCCGAGGGTTATCAGATACGCAGTATTTT. Encoded protein: CASSFRGLSDTQYF.

This chain uses TRBV19 with TRBJ1-1; D may be TRBD1 (5 bases). The V and J ends lost 3 bases and 2 bases respectively, with 10 bases between them. This CDR3 contains 14 residues. Germline CDR1 and CDR2: LNHDA and SQIVND (reference sequence). The CDR3 DNA sequence: TGTGCCAGTAGTATTCTAGACAGAAACACTGAAGCTTTCTTT. Its translation is CASSILDRNTEAFF.